Listed below are T cell receptor beta chains from one sample, sequenced in a study of OX40 agonist ivuxolimab in advanced cancers. TCRdb keeps only in-frame clones here, not all; method: immunoSEQ multiplex PCR. This table has almost 50,000 clones, about 85% appearing once. This sample comprised CD4+ or CD8+ T cells sorted from blood, obtained in a trial of the OX40 agonist ivuxolimab. Receptor source: an adult with an advanced solid tumor such as melanoma, head and neck, liver or kidney cancer. CDR3s include the opening cysteine and the closing phenylalanine or tryptophan. The order of the fields is D gene, V gene, J gene, CDR3 length, CDR3 DNA, CDR3 protein. The D gene is left open where the match is weak.

>NA|TRBV11-2|TRBJ1-2|15
TGTGCCAGCAGCCCTACACTAGGGCTGGGCTATGGCTACACCTTC
CASSPTLGLGYGYTF
>NA|TRBV7-8|TRBJ2-1|14
TGTGCCAGCGGGCTACAGAGCTCCTACAATGAGCAGTTCTTC
CASGLQSSYNEQFF
>TRBD1|TRBV27|TRBJ2-7|12
TGTGCCAGCAGAACAGGGGAAAGCGAGCAGTACTTC
CASRTGESEQYF
>TRBD1|TRBV9|TRBJ2-5|16
TGTGCCAGCAGCGGACCGGGACAGGGGTTTGCAGAGACCCAGTACTTC
CASSGPGQGFAETQYF
>NA|TRBV2|TRBJ2-1|13
TGTGCCAGCAGTAGGGCTTCCTACAATGAGCAGTTCTTC
CASSRASYNEQFF
>NA|TRBV6-5|TRBJ1-1|13
TGTGCCAAACCGCCGACAGGAGACACTGAAGCTTTCTTT
CAKPPTGDTEAFF
>TRBD2|TRBV7-3|TRBJ2-7|15
TGTGCCAGCAGCCCCCGGGGGCGGGAGGGGTACGAGCAGTACTTC
CASSPRGREGYEQYF
>TRBD1|TRBV27|TRBJ2-7|15
TGTGCCAGCAGTTCCCGGGACAGGGGGCTCTACGAGCAGTACTTC
CASSSRDRGLYEQYF
>NA|TRBV25-1|TRBJ2-2|15
TGTGCCAGCCGGGGGGGACAGGTGGGCACCGGGGAGCTGTTTTTT
CASRGGQVGTGELFF
>NA|TRBV9|TRBJ2-1|16
TGTGCCAGCAGCGTAGGGTCGGGACTTACCTACAATGAGCAGTTCTTC
CASSVGSGLTYNEQFF
>NA|TRBV6-1|TRBJ1-5|15
TGTGCCAGCAGTGAAAACACCTTGTACAATCAGCCCCAGCATTTT
CASSENTLYNQPQHF